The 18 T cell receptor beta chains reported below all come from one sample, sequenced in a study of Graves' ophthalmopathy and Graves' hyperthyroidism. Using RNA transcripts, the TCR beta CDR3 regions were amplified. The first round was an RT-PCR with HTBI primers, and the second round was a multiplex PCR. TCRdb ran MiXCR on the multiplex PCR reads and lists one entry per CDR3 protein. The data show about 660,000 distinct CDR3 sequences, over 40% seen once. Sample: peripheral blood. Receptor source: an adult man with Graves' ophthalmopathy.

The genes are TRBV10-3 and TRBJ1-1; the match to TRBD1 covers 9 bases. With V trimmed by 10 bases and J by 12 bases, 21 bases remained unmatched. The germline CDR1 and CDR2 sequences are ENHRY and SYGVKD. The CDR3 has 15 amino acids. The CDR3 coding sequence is TGTGCCAGCCGCGATGGAAACAGGGGGCGCGAGACGACTTTCTTT. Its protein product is CASRDGNRGRETTFF.

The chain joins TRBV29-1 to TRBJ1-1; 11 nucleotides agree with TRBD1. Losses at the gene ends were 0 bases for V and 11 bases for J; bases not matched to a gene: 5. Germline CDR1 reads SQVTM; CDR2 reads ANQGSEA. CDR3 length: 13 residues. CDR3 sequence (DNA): TGCAGCGTTGAAGATGGACAGGGGGCGCGGGCTTTCTTT. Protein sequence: CSVEDGQGARAFF.

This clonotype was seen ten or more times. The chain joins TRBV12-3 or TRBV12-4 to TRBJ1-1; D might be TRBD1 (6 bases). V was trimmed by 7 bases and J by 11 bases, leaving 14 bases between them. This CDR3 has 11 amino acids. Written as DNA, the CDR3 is TGTGCCAGCACCCTCGGGCAGGGGGCTTTCTTT. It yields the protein CASTLGQGAFF.

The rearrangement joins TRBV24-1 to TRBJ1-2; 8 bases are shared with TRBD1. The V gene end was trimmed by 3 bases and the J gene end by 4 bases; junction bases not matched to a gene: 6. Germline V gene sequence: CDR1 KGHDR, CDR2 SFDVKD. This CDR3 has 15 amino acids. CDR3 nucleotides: TGTGCCACCAGTGATGAGGACAGGGCGGTCTATGGCTACACCTTC. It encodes CATSDEDRAVYGYTF.

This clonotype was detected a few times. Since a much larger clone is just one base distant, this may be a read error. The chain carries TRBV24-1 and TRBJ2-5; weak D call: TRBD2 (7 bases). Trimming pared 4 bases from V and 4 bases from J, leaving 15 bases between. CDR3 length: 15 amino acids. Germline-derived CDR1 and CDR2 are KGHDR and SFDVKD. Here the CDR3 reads CATSERGGGLETQYF. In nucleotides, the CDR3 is TGTGCCACCAGTGAACGCGGGGGCGGTTTAGAGACCCAGTACTTC.

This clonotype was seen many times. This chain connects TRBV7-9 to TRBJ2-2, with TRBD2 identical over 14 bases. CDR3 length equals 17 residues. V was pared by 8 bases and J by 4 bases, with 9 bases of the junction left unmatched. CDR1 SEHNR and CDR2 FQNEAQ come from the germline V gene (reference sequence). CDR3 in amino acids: CASLAGTSGRSTGELFF. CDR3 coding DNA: TGTGCCAGCCTGGCCGGGACTAGCGGGAGATCCACCGGGGAGCTGTTTTTT.

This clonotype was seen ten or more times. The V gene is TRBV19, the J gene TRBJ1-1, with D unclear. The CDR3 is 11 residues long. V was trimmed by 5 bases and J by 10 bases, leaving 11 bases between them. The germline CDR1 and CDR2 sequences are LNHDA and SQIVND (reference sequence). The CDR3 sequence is CASSGPDLAFF. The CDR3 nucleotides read TGTGCCAGTAGTGGACCCGACCTAGCTTTCTTT. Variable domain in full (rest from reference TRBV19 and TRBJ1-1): DGGITQSPKYLFRKEGQNVTLSCEQNLNHDAMYWYRQDPGQGLRLIYYSQIVNDFQKGDIAEGYSVSREKKESFPLTVTSAQKNPTAFYLCASSGPDLAFFGQGTRLTVV.

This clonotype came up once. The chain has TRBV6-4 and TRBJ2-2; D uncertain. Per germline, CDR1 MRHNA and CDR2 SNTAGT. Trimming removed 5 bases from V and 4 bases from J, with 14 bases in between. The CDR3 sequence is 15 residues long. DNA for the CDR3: TGTGCCAGCAGTCTCGACACCCCCGGCACCGGGGAGCTGTTTTTT. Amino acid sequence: CASSLDTPGTGELFF.

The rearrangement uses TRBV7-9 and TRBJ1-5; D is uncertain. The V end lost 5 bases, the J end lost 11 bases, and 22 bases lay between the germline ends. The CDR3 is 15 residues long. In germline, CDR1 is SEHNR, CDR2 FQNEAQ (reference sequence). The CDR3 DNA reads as TGTGCCAGCAGCCAAGATGTACAGCTCGCCTCGGCCCAGCATTTT. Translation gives CASSQDVQLASAQHF.

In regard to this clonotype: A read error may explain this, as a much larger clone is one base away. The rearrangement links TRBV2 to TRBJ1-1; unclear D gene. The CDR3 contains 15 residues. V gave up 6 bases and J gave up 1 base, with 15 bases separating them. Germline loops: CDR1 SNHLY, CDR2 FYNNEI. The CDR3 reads CASRESRWGNTEAFF. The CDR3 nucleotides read TGTGCCAGCAGAGAATCCAGGTGGGGGAACACTGAAGCTTTCTTT. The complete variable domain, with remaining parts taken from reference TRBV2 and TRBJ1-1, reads EPEVTQTPSHQVTQMGQEVILRCVPISNHLYFYWYRQILGQKVEFLVSFYNNEISEKSEIFDDQFSVERPDGSNFTLKIRSTKLEDSAMYFCASRESRWGNTEAFFGQGTRLTVV.

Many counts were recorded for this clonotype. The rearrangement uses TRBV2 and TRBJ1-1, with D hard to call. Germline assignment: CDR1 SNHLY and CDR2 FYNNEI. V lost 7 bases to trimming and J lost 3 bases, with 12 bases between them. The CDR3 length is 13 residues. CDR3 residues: CASNIGKDTEAFF. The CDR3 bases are TGTGCCAGCAACATAGGGAAGGACACTGAAGCTTTCTTT.

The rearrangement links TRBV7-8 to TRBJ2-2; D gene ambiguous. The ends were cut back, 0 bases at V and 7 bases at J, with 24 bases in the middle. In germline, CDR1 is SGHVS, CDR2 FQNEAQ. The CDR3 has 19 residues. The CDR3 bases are TGTGCCAGCAGCTTAGCGGTTGTCCATCTCCCCCCCGAAGGCGGGGAGCTGTTTTTT. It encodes CASSLAVVHLPPEGGELFF.

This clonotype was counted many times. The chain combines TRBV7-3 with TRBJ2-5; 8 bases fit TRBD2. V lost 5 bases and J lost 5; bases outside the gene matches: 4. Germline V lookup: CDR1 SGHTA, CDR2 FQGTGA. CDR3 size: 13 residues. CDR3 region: CASSMGLVETQYF. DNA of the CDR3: TGTGCCAGCAGCATGGGACTAGTTGAGACCCAGTACTTC.

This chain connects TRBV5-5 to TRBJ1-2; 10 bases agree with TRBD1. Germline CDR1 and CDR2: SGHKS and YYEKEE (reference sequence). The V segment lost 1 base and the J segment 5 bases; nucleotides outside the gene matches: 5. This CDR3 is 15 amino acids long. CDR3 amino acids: CASSLWGQGPYGYTF. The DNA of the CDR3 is TGTGCCAGCAGCTTGTGGGGACAGGGGCCGTATGGCTACACCTTC.

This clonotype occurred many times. DNA of the CDR3: TGCAGTGCCGTCTCCGAGGGAGATCAGCCCCAGCATTTT. The encoded protein is CSAVSEGDQPQHF. The chain couples TRBV20-1 to TRBJ1-5, with D uncertain. The CDR3 consists of 13 residues. V shed 6 bases and J shed 5 bases, with 14 bases lying between them. The germline CDR1 and CDR2 sequences are DFQATT and SNEGSKA (reference sequence).

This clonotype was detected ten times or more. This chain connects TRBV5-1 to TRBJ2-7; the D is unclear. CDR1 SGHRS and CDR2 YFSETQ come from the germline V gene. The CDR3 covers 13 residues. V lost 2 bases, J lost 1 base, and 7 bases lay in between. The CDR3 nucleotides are TGCGCCAGCAGCTTTGCCATATCCTACGAGCAGTACTTC. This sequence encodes CASSFAISYEQYF.

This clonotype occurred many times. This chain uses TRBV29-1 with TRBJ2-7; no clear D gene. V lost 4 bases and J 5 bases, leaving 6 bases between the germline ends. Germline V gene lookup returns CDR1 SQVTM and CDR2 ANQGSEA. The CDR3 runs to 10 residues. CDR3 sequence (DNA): TGCAGCGTTGTTTCCCACGAGCAGTACTTC. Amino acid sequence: CSVVSHEQYF.

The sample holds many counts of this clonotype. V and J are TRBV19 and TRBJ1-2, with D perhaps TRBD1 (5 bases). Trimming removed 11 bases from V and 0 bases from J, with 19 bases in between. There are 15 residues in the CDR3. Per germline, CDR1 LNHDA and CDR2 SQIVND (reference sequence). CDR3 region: CAARYRDGANYGYTF. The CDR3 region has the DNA TGTGCCGCAAGGTACCGGGACGGTGCTAACTATGGCTACACCTTC.